This T cell receptor (beta chain) was sequenced in a study of T-cell memory formation after mild COVID-19. Study-level points and caveats: Most CD4+ clones that shrank were in CM and EM, while CD8+ ones turned up in EMRA. A subset of responding clones appeared in pre-infection memory, suggesting cross-reactive memory joined. Contracting clones from day 15 to 85 had balanced CD4/CD8; later expanders favoured CD4+.

This clonotype was seen only a few times. Its antigen is as yet unknown. cDNA libraries for TCR alpha and TCR beta, carrying sample barcodes and UMIs, came from 5'RACE with constant-segment primers. TCRdb itself ran the 5' RACE reads through MiXCR, one entry per CDR3 protein. This sample has 300,000 to 350,000 distinct CDR3 sequences, with roughly 13% found just once. The sequence came from a young man who had mild COVID-19 (a few samples of this study predate the infection). Cell type and time point are not known. The source material was PBMCs or a T cell subset sorted from them (not recorded which).

The CDR3 loop reads CASMRILGQGYGYTF. Here the CDR3 DNA reads TGTGCCAGTATGAGAATCCTTGGGCAAGGCTATGGCTACACCTTC. The J gene is TRBJ1-2, the V gene TRBV19; D uncertain. Germline CDR1 reads LNHDA; CDR2 reads SQIVND (reference sequence). The V and J ends lost 7 bases and 4 bases respectively, with 19 bases between them. This CDR3 has 15 residues.